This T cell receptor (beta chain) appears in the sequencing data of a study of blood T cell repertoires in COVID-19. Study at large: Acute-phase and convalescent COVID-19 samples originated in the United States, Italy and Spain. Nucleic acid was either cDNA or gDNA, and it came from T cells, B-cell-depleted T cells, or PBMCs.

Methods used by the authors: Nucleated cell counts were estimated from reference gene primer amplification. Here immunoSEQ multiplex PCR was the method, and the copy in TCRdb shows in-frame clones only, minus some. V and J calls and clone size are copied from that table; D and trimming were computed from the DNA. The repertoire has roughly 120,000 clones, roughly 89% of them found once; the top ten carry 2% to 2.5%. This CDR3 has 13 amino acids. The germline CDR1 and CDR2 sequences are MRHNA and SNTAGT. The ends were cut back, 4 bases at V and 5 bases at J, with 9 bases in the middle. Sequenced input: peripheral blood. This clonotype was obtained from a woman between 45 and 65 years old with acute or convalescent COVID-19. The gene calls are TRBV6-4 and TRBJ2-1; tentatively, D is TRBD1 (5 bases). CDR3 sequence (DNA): TGTGCCAGCAGTGCAGGGTTAAACAATGAGCAGTTCTTC. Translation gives CASSAGLNNEQFF.